This entry lists 24 T cell receptor beta chains sequenced from one sample in a study of TIL therapy for anti-PD-1-resistant metastatic lung cancer. This was the immunoSEQ v3 assay. Repertoires were generated with immunoSEQ multiplex PCR, while TCRdb's copy carries only in-frame clones and drops some. There are more than 5,500 clones in the sample; around 57% occur only once, and about 8% lies in the top ten. Time point indicated: pre-treatment sample, taken before nivolumab and TIL therapy. Most excised metastases sampled were pleural nodules or supraclavicular lymph nodes. Here the sequenced sample was tumor tissue, taken at baseline. These receptors all stem from a person aged 25 to 80 with non-small cell lung cancer.

V and J are TRBV14 and TRBJ1-1; D call uncertain. V was shortened by 0 bases and J by 0 bases, with 5 bases between the two germline ends. The germline CDR1 and CDR2 sequences are SGHDN and FVKESK. The CDR3 has 14 amino acids. CDR3 coding DNA: TGTGCCAGCAGCCAAGATTACATGAACACTGAAGCTTTCTTT. This translates into CASSQDYMNTEAFF.

By proportion, this clone is medium-sized. The chain recombines TRBV5-4 with TRBJ1-2, with TRBD1 matching 7 bases. CDR1 SGHNT and CDR2 YYREEE come from the germline V gene (reference sequence). Losses at the gene ends were 2 bases for V and 4 bases for J; bases not matched to a gene: 2. This CDR3 contains 13 residues. The CDR3 region has the DNA TGTGCCAGCAGCTTAAGGGACAGCTATGGCTACACCTTC. This gives the protein CASSLRDSYGYTF. The whole variable domain, filled in from reference TRBV5-4 and TRBJ1-2, reads ETGVTQSPTHLIKTRGQQVTLRCSSQSGHNTVSWYQQALGQGPQFIFQYYREEENGRGNFPPRFSGLQFPNYSSELNVNALELDDSALYLCASSLRDSYGYTFGSGTRLTVV.

The CDR3 bases are TGTGCCAGCAGACCACAGTACTCCTACTACGAGCAGTACTTC. Protein sequence: CASRPQYSYYEQYF. The gene calls are TRBV27 and TRBJ2-7, with D uncertain. Per the germline V gene, CDR1 is MNHEY and CDR2 is SMNVEV (reference sequence). The length of the CDR3 is 14 residues. V was pared by 6 bases and J by 3 bases, with 15 bases between.

A few counts support this clone. The chain links TRBV20-1 to TRBJ2-3; 7 bases map to TRBD1. V lost 3 bases to trimming and J lost 2 bases; unmatched junction nucleotides: 8. There are 15 residues in the CDR3. Germline CDR1 DFQATT, CDR2 SNEGSKA (reference sequence). The DNA of the CDR3 is TGCAGTGCTAGTGAAACGGGACAGCTCACAGATACGCAGTATTTT. Amino acids: CSASETGQLTDTQYF.

This clone was observed a few times. The rearrangement uses TRBV4-2 and TRBJ2-4, with a weak D call TRBD2 (5 bases). The CDR3 covers 17 residues. Germline loops: CDR1 LGHNA, CDR2 YNFKEQ. V was clipped by 1 base and J by 2 bases, with 15 bases between them. The chain's CDR3 is CASSQAALGESKNIQYF. The CDR3 DNA follows: TGTGCCAGCAGCCAAGCCGCCCTCGGGGAGTCCAAAAACATTCAGTACTTC.

The chain links TRBV4-3 to TRBJ2-3; 7 bases fit TRBD2. Germline assignment: CDR1 LGHNA and CDR2 YSLEER. J lost 2 bases, V lost 1 base, and 9 bases had no gene match. The CDR3 loop spans 17 amino acids. The CDR3 coding sequence is TGCGCCAGCAGCCAAGTGCTGGCGGGGGTGAACACAGATACGCAGTATTTT. Protein: CASSQVLAGVNTDTQYF.

J is TRBJ2-7 and V is TRBV6-6; D perhaps matches TRBD2 (5 bases). Between the trimmed V and J ends, which lost 6 bases and 5 bases, there was a span of 17 bases. This CDR3 spans 14 amino acids. CDR1 and CDR2 from the germline V gene are MNHNY and SVGAGI (reference sequence). The CDR3, as DNA: TGTGCCAGCAGCCCCGGACTTGGAGGTCACGAGCAGTACTTC. Protein: CASSPGLGGHEQYF.

This sequence joins TRBV3-1 (or the pseudogene TRBV3-2) and TRBJ2-2; D unclear. Germline lookup yields CDR1 LGHDT and CDR2 YNNKEL (reference sequence). V lost 7 bases to trimming and J lost 6 bases, with 15 bases between them. This CDR3 spans 14 amino acids. CDR3 bases: TGTGCCAGCACGGAGTTCGCCGCATCCGGGGAGCTGTTTTTT. It translates to CASTEFAASGELFF.

The chain uses TRBV4-3 and TRBJ2-2; 13 bases are shared with TRBD2. Germline assignment: CDR1 LGHNA and CDR2 YSLEER. After removal of 0 bases from V and 6 bases from J, the junction contained 1 base not matched to a gene. CDR3 length: 16 amino acids. CDR3 in DNA: TGCGCCAGCAGCCAAGATGGGACTAGCGGGGCCGGGGAGCTGTTTTTT. This translates into CASSQDGTSGAGELFF.

The rearrangement links TRBV5-1 to TRBJ1-5, with 10 nucleotides matching TRBD1. CDR3 size: 15 residues. The V and J ends lost 4 bases and 7 bases, in that order; junction bases with no gene match: 8. From germline, CDR1 is SGHRS and CDR2 YFSETQ. For the CDR3, the DNA is TGCGCCAGCAGCCCCCAGACAGGGGGCGGGCAGCCCCAGCATTTT. This sequence encodes CASSPQTGGGQPQHF.

The chain links TRBV5-5 to TRBJ1-3; D perhaps matches TRBD1 (5 bases). The ends were cut back, 0 bases at V and 3 bases at J, with 7 bases in the middle. Germline V gene lookup returns CDR1 SGHKS and CDR2 YYEKEE (reference sequence). CDR3 length equals 14 residues. CDR3 sequence: CASSLGGVGNTIYF. CDR3 DNA sequence: TGTGCCAGCAGCTTGGGAGGGGTTGGAAACACCATATATTTT.

This clone turned up a few times. The CDR3 here is CATSDTKGLAGGKREETQYF. CDR3 coding DNA: TGTGCCACCAGTGATACAAAGGGACTAGCGGGAGGGAAGCGGGAAGAGACCCAGTACTTC. The chain has TRBV24-1 and TRBJ2-5; 16 bases agree with TRBD2. Germline V lookup: CDR1 KGHDR, CDR2 SFDVKD. The CDR3 covers 20 residues. V lost 3 bases, J lost 3 bases, and 12 bases stayed unmatched.

The gene calls are TRBV5-1 and TRBJ2-1; 9 positions match TRBD2. The V segment lost 0 bases and the J segment 5 bases; nucleotides outside the gene matches: 3. The CDR3 covers 15 residues. From germline, CDR1 is SGHRS and CDR2 YFSETQ. The chain's CDR3 is CASSLALAGNNEQFF. CDR3 DNA sequence: TGCGCCAGCAGCTTGGCCCTAGCGGGGAACAATGAGCAGTTCTTC.

The V gene is TRBV9, the J gene TRBJ2-6; D is uncertain. This CDR3 has 14 amino acids. Per germline, CDR1 SGDLS and CDR2 YYNGEE. V was cut by 3 bases and J by 0 bases, with 4 bases left in between. CDR3 coding DNA: TGTGCCAGCAGCGAACCCTCTGGGGCCAACGTCCTGACTTTC. Amino acids: CASSEPSGANVLTF. Filled out from reference TRBV9 and TRBJ2-6, the complete variable domain reads DSGVTQTPKHLITATGQRVTLRCSPRSGDLSVYWYQQSLDQGLQFLIQYYNGEERAKGNILERFSAQQFPDLHSELNLSSLELGDSALYFCASSEPSGANVLTFGAGSRLTVL.

A few counts support this clone. The chain links TRBV5-6 to TRBJ2-1; 7 bases agree with TRBD2. V lost 1 base and J lost 2; bases outside the gene matches: 9. Germline V CDR1 and CDR2: SGHDT, YYEEEE. The CDR3 covers 17 residues. The CDR3 here is CASSLMASGPAYNEQFF. The CDR3 DNA reads as TGTGCCAGCAGCTTGATGGCTAGCGGTCCCGCCTACAATGAGCAGTTCTTC.

DNA of the CDR3: TGTGCCAGCAGTGTAGCGACAGGGGGGCAGGATGAGCAGTTCTTC. Translation: CASSVATGGQDEQFF. The chain couples TRBV6-4 to TRBJ2-1; TRBD1 agrees at 9 bases. The CDR3 is 15 residues long. The V and J ends lost 4 bases and 8 bases, in that order; junction bases with no gene match: 9. The germline CDR1 and CDR2 sequences are MRHNA and SNTAGT.

The CDR3 loop reads CASSVDPLATGTDTQYF. The CDR3 DNA follows: TGTGCCAGCAGCGTAGACCCCCTAGCGACGGGCACAGATACGCAGTATTTT. V is TRBV9 and J is TRBJ2-3, with a possible D match to TRBD2 (6 bases). Germline V gene lookup returns CDR1 SGDLS and CDR2 YYNGEE. V was clipped by 0 bases and J by 1 base, with 15 bases between them. This CDR3 spans 17 amino acids.

The CDR3 spells CASAGEGIITGELFF. The CDR3 nucleotides read TGTGCCAGTGCTGGAGAAGGGATAATCACCGGGGAGCTGTTTTTT. The chain combines TRBV19 with TRBJ2-2; D is undetermined. Trimming took 8 bases from V and 4 from J, leaving 17 bases between them. Germline V gene lookup returns CDR1 LNHDA and CDR2 SQIVND (reference sequence). This CDR3 has 15 residues.

The V and J genes are TRBV3-1 (or the pseudogene TRBV3-2) and TRBJ1-4; D uncertain. CDR3 size: 12 residues. Germline V gives CDR1 LGHDT, CDR2 YNNKEL (reference sequence). Trimming cost V 8 bases and J 7 bases, with 11 bases left between them. The CDR3 DNA sequence: TGTGCCAGCGGAATGAGGTCTGAAAAACTGTTTTTT. Its protein product is CASGMRSEKLFF.

This clone appeared a few times. The rearrangement uses TRBV3-1 (or the pseudogene TRBV3-2) and TRBJ2-1; 7 positions match TRBD2. V shed 4 bases, J shed 12 bases, and the junction held 6 bases outside the gene matches. This CDR3 has 12 amino acids. Germline assignment: CDR1 LGHDT and CDR2 YNNKEL (reference sequence). CDR3 sequence: CASSPLAGGQFF. In DNA form, the CDR3 reads TGTGCCAGCAGCCCCTTAGCGGGCGGGCAGTTCTTC.

The chain couples TRBV7-2 to TRBJ1-2, with TRBD1 matching over 7 bases. The CDR3 consists of 16 residues. The J segment lost 5 bases and the V segment lost 6 bases, leaving 15 bases of the junction unmatched. Germline V CDR1 and CDR2: SGHTA, FQGNSA. The chain's CDR3 is CASRLAGQPLIYGYTF. The CDR3 DNA sequence: TGTGCCAGCAGACTAGCGGGACAGCCCCTTATTTATGGCTACACCTTC.

The J gene is TRBJ2-3, the V gene TRBV7-9; D unclear. The V and J ends lost 6 bases and 2 bases respectively, with 9 bases between them. The CDR3 totals 13 residues. Looked up from germline, CDR1 is SEHNR and CDR2 is FQNEAQ (reference sequence). For the CDR3, the DNA is TGTGCCAGCAGACCCAGGACCACAGATACGCAGTATTTT. It is translated as CASRPRTTDTQYF.

This clone was observed once. The chain couples TRBV28 to TRBJ1-1, with TRBD1 matching 9 bases. CDR3 length equals 12 residues. The germline CDR1 and CDR2 sequences are MDHEN and SYDVKM. Losses at the gene ends were 2 bases for V and 11 bases for J; bases not matched to a gene: 3. The CDR3 region is CASSLLDRGAFF. CDR3 DNA: TGTGCCAGCAGTTTACTCGACAGGGGGGCTTTCTTT.

The table lists this clone with a few counts. DNA for the CDR3: TGTGCCAGCAGCTTTGTCCGGGGAGGGTACAATGAGCAGTTCTTC. It specifies CASSFVRGGYNEQFF. V gene TRBV7-9 combines with J gene TRBJ2-1; 7 bases align to TRBD2. This CDR3 comprises 15 residues. The germline V gene encodes CDR1 SEHNR and CDR2 FQNEAQ (reference sequence). With 3 bases clipped from V and 4 bases from J, the junction kept 6 bases outside the gene matches.